Each of the 20 T cell receptor beta chains below was sequenced from the same sample in a study of blood T cell repertoires in COVID-19 (dated by TCRdb to the early 2020s). Receptor amplification or capture employed the immunoSEQ multiplex PCR assay. The immuneACCESS repertoire file appears here via TCRdb, limited to in-frame rearrangements. These files lack a portion of the clones; in checked studies, under half of the deficit traces to unresolved V genes, and the cause of the others is not known. The sample records approximately 190,000 clones, about nine tenths of which are singletons. The ten top clones hold 5.9% of the sample. The sample comprised peripheral blood. Receptors originate from an older man with acute or convalescent COVID-19.

This chain connects TRBV3-1 (or the pseudogene TRBV3-2) to TRBJ2-1; D is perhaps TRBD1 (5 bases). The V end was cut by 1 base, the J end by 6 bases, with 16 bases between. The germline gives CDR1 LGHDT, CDR2 YNNKEL (reference sequence). The CDR3 totals 16 residues. The CDR3 bases are TGTGCCAGCAGCCAAGCCCCCCGACAGAGAGGCAATGAGCAGTTCTTC. It specifies CASSQAPRQRGNEQFF.

The chain is built from TRBV6-5 and TRBJ2-1; D uncertain. Germline V CDR1 and CDR2: MNHEY, SVGAGI. The V end lost 6 bases, the J end lost 9 bases, and 12 bases lay between the germline ends. The CDR3 totals 12 residues. CDR3 in amino acids: CASRSPVSEQFF. The CDR3, as DNA: TGTGCCAGCAGGAGCCCCGTCTCTGAGCAGTTCTTC.

The chain joins TRBV3-1 (or the pseudogene TRBV3-2) to TRBJ2-3; D may be TRBD1 (5 bases). Germline V gene sequence: CDR1 LGHDT, CDR2 YNNKEL (reference sequence). CDR3 length: 15 residues. Trimming took 4 bases from V and 1 from J, leaving 12 bases between them. The chain's CDR3 is CASSPKQECTDTQYF. The CDR3 nucleotides read TGTGCCAGCAGCCCCAAACAGGAATGCACAGATACGCAGTATTTT.

The V gene is TRBV6-6, the J gene TRBJ2-3; no reliable D call. CDR3 length: 13 amino acids. V was shortened by 1 base and J by 3 bases, with 5 bases between the two germline ends. From germline, CDR1 is MNHNY and CDR2 SVGAGI (reference sequence). The CDR3 DNA follows: TGTGCCAGCAGTTACTGGCAGACAGATACGCAGTATTTT. Residues: CASSYWQTDTQYF.

The chain links TRBV10-3 to TRBJ2-7, with D possibly being TRBD1 (5 bases). V lost 4 bases and J lost 2, with 12 bases in between. The CDR3 spans 14 residues. Germline V gene sequence: CDR1 ENHRY, CDR2 SYGVKD. CDR3 amino acids: CAISVRTTTYEQYF. CDR3 nucleotide sequence: TGTGCCATCAGTGTTAGGACAACAACCTACGAGCAGTACTTC.

V and J are TRBV18 and TRBJ2-5; D gene ambiguous. Germline V gene lookup returns CDR1 KGHSH and CDR2 LQKENI. This CDR3 spans 13 amino acids. Between the trimmed V and J ends, which lost 2 bases and 2 bases, there was a span of 6 bases. This chain's CDR3 is CASSPERQETQYF. The CDR3 coding sequence is TGTGCCAGCTCACCAGAGAGGCAAGAGACCCAGTACTTC.

The chain employs TRBV7-8 and TRBJ2-2; D ambiguous. Trimming took off 2 bases at V and 4 bases at J, with 11 bases between the two ends. The CDR3 runs to 15 residues. Germline V CDR1 and CDR2: SGHVS, FQNEAQ. The DNA for the CDR3 is TGTGCCAGCAGCTTACTCCGTCTTCGCACCGGGGAGCTGTTTTTT. This encodes CASSLLRLRTGELFF.

This CDR3 is CATLDRQGAWNSPLHF. Written as DNA, the CDR3 is TGTGCCACCTTAGACCGACAGGGGGCCTGGAATTCACCCCTCCACTTT. V is TRBV10-3 and J is TRBJ1-6, with 10 bases that match TRBD1. The CDR3 totals 16 residues. Per germline, CDR1 ENHRY and CDR2 SYGVKD. V was pared by 10 bases and J by 7 bases, with 13 bases of the junction left unmatched.

J is TRBJ2-2 and V is TRBV7-3; D may be TRBD2 (5 bases). The germline V gene encodes CDR1 SGHTA and CDR2 FQGTGA. V lost 4 bases and J 2 bases, leaving 11 bases between the germline ends. This CDR3 has 15 amino acids. CDR3 loop: CASSSWTGNTGELFF. In DNA form, the CDR3 reads TGTGCCAGCAGCTCGTGGACTGGCAACACCGGGGAGCTGTTTTTT.

The chain employs TRBV9 and TRBJ1-3; D ambiguous. CDR1 is SGDLS and CDR2 is YYNGEE in the germline V gene. This CDR3 is built from 14 residues. Trimming left V 3 bases short and J 4 bases short, with 11 bases between. The CDR3 nucleotides are TGTGCCAGCAGCGCTCAGAGGTTAGGAAACACCATATATTTT. The encoded protein is CASSAQRLGNTIYF.

In its sample, this clone was seen a few times. The V gene is TRBV9, the J gene TRBJ1-6, with D possibly TRBD1 on 5 matching bases. CDR1 and CDR2 from the germline V gene are SGDLS and YYNGEE. There are 14 residues in the CDR3. V was pared by 2 bases and J by 5 bases, with 8 bases between. CDR3 nucleotides: TGTGCCAGCAGCGTCCTACAGGATAATTCACCCCTCCACTTT. Translated, it gives CASSVLQDNSPLHF. Together with reference TRBV9 and TRBJ1-6, the CDR3 gives the full variable domain: DSGVTQTPKHLITATGQRVTLRCSPRSGDLSVYWYQQSLDQGLQFLIQYYNGEERAKGNILERFSAQQFPDLHSELNLSSLELGDSALYFCASSVLQDNSPLHFGNGTRLTVT.

The chain recombines TRBV7-2 with TRBJ2-5; unclear D gene. The CDR3 has 14 residues. CDR1 SGHTA and CDR2 FQGNSA come from the germline V gene. Trimming removed 6 bases from V and 1 base from J, with 12 bases in between. In DNA, the CDR3 is TGTGCCAGCAGTCAACGACTGACCCAAGAGACCCAGTACTTC. Protein sequence: CASSQRLTQETQYF.

In regard to this clone: Germline and junction disagree at one end, which may indicate a read error. The rearrangement uses TRBV3-1 (or the pseudogene TRBV3-2) and TRBJ2-4; 7 bases are shared with TRBD1. Germline assignment: CDR1 LGHDT and CDR2 YNNKEL (reference sequence). This CDR3 is 11 amino acids long. CDR3 DNA sequence: TGTGCCAGCAGCCGTGGGACAGAAGCGCACTTC. The encoded protein is CASSRGTEAHF.

The chain couples TRBV24-1 to TRBJ1-5; 7 bases align to TRBD1. CDR3 length: 18 residues. V was clipped by 2 bases and J by 0 bases; unmatched bases: 9. CDR1 is KGHDR, CDR2 SFDVKD, per germline. CDR3 loop: CATSDSSGGFYSNQPQHF. The CDR3 nucleotides are TGTGCCACCAGTGATTCCTCAGGGGGTTTTTATAGCAATCAGCCCCAGCATTTT.

The V call is TRBV18, the J call TRBJ2-1, with 7 bases identical to TRBD2. The V gene end was trimmed by 3 bases and the J gene end by 2 bases; junction bases not matched to a gene: 4. CDR1 and CDR2 from the germline V gene are KGHSH and LQKENI. The CDR3 is made up of 15 amino acids. This CDR3 reads CASSPQRGPYNEQFF. Written as DNA, the CDR3 is TGTGCCAGCTCACCGCAGCGGGGTCCCTACAATGAGCAGTTCTTC.

The chain carries TRBV2 and TRBJ2-7, with 13 bases matching TRBD2. Germline trimming cut 8 bases from V and 6 bases from J; bases unmatched to any gene: 7. The germline V gene encodes CDR1 SNHLY and CDR2 FYNNEI. The CDR3 consists of 14 residues. The CDR3: CASLPGLAGSEQYF. As DNA, the CDR3 is TGTGCCAGCCTCCCGGGACTAGCGGGGAGCGAGCAGTACTTC.

This clone came up once. This sequence joins TRBV7-6 and TRBJ2-1; the match to TRBD1 covers 10 bases. Germline V CDR1 and CDR2: SGHVS, FNYEAQ. The CDR3 runs to 16 residues. V lost 1 base and J lost 3; bases outside the gene matches: 3. The CDR3 DNA sequence: TGTGCCAGCAGCTTAGGGACAGGGGGATACTACAATGAGCAGTTCTTC. Translating gives CASSLGTGGYYNEQFF.

The chain carries TRBV2 and TRBJ2-1; 9 bases match TRBD1. The CDR3 runs to 15 residues. The V gene's germline CDR1 is SNHLY and CDR2 FYNNEI. Trimming cost V 10 bases and J 8 bases; bases outside gene matches: 15. The DNA for the CDR3 is TGTGCCAAGAGAGACCGGGACAGGGCTAGGGATGAGCAGTTCTTC. It encodes CAKRDRDRARDEQFF. The full variable domain, its missing parts supplied by reference TRBV2 and TRBJ2-1, is EPEVTQTPSHQVTQMGQEVILRCVPISNHLYFYWYRQILGQKVEFLVSFYNNEISEKSEIFDDQFSVERPDGSNFTLKIRSTKLEDSAMYFCAKRDRDRARDEQFFGPGTRLTVL.

V and J are TRBV5-1 and TRBJ2-1; 11 bases agree with TRBD2. The J segment lost 2 bases and the V segment lost 4 bases, leaving 5 bases of the junction unmatched. Germline V gives CDR1 SGHRS, CDR2 YFSETQ. The CDR3 extends over 16 amino acids. In DNA form, the CDR3 reads TGCGCCAGCAGCCGACTAGCGGGGACTACCTACAATGAGCAGTTCTTC. Translating gives CASSRLAGTTYNEQFF. Complete variable domain (other parts from reference TRBV5-1 and TRBJ2-1): KAGVTQTPRYLIKTRGQQVTLSCSPISGHRSVSWYQQTPGQGLQFLFEYFSETQRNKGNFPGRFSGRQFSNSRSEMNVSTLELGDSALYLCASSRLAGTTYNEQFFGPGTRLTVL.

In its sample, this clone was seen a few times. The chain employs TRBV9 and TRBJ2-3; D call uncertain. The V end was cut by 4 bases, the J end by 2 bases, with 2 bases between. This CDR3 spans 11 amino acids. Germline CDR1 and CDR2: SGDLS and YYNGEE. This CDR3 is CASSLTDTQYF. The CDR3 DNA reads TGTGCCAGCAGCCTCACAGATACGCAGTATTTT.